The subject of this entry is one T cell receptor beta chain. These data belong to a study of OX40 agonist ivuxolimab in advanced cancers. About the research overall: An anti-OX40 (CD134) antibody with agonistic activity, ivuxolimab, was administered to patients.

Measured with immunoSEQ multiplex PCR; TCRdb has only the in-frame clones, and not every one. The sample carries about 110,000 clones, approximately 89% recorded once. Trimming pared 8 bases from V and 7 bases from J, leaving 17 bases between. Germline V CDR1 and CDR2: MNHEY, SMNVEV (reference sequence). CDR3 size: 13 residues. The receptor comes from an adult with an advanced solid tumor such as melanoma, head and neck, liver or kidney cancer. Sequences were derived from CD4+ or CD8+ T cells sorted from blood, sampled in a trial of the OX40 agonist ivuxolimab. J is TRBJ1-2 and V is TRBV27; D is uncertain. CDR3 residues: CASGESSRFGYTF. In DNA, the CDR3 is TGTGCCAGCGGCGAAAGTTCACGCTTTGGCTACACCTTC.